The 32 T cell receptor beta chains below come from one sample, sequenced in a study of T cell responses to AZD1222 COVID-19 vaccine (dated by TCRdb to the early 2020s). Per the publication, the time point label means: baseline before first vaccination. Libraries were constructed by the immunoSEQ multiplex PCR assay. TCRdb provides this immuneACCESS table in a form limited to in-frame rearrangements. Some clones are lacking; in checked studies, under half of them reflect an unresolved V gene, and why the rest are absent is not known. Counted in this sample were 100,000 to 130,000 clones; around 90% of them appeared once. The ten most abundant clones make up 3.5% to 4.5% of the sample. This sample comprised peripheral blood, obtained on day 0 of AZD1222 vaccination. These receptors came from an adult in good health.

The chain carries TRBV18 and TRBJ2-3, with 7 positions matching TRBD1. CDR1 and CDR2 (germline): KGHSH, LQKENI. The CDR3 contains 16 residues. V shed 4 bases, J shed 0 bases, and the junction held 7 bases outside the gene matches. The CDR3 is CASSLGRDSSTDTQYF. DNA of the CDR3: TGTGCCAGCTCACTGGGCCGGGACAGCAGCACAGATACGCAGTATTTT.

Here the CDR3 DNA reads TGTGCCAGCAGCCCGGTGGGGGGATTCTCCTACAATGAGCAGTTCTTC. It specifies CASSPVGGFSYNEQFF. The rearrangement uses TRBV27 and TRBJ2-1, with D possibly matching TRBD2 (6 bases). Trimming took 6 bases from V and 0 from J, leaving 15 bases between them. There are 16 residues in the CDR3. CDR1 MNHEY and CDR2 SMNVEV come from the germline V gene (reference sequence).

This chain connects TRBV4-2 to TRBJ1-2; 7 bases align to TRBD1. Germline V gives CDR1 LGHNA, CDR2 YNFKEQ. This CDR3 has 14 amino acids. J was trimmed by 8 bases and V by 0 bases; bases with no gene match: 6. DNA for the CDR3: TGTGCCAGCAGCCAAGATCGGGGGGGACAGGGCTACACCTTC. Residues: CASSQDRGGQGYTF.

The V gene is TRBV28, the J gene TRBJ2-5; D unresolved. V was cut by 4 bases and J by 2 bases, with 11 bases left in between. Per germline, CDR1 MDHEN and CDR2 SYDVKM. CDR3 length equals 14 residues. The CDR3 bases are TGTGCCAGCAGTTCCCCTTCACTACAAGAGACCCAGTACTTC. It specifies CASSSPSLQETQYF.

The chain joins TRBV3-1 (or the pseudogene TRBV3-2) to TRBJ2-1; D unclear. The ends were cut back, 2 bases at V and 4 bases at J, with 15 bases in the middle. The CDR3 is 16 amino acids. Germline V CDR1 and CDR2: LGHDT, YNNKEL (reference sequence). In nucleotides, the CDR3 is TGTGCCAGCAGCCAAAGAAGGTCCGTGGGTTACAATGAGCAGTTCTTC. It yields the protein CASSQRRSVGYNEQFF.

V is TRBV7-2 and J is TRBJ1-3, with TRBD1 matching over 7 bases. V was clipped by 0 bases and J by 5 bases; unmatched bases: 4. Looked up from germline, CDR1 is SGHTA and CDR2 is FQGNSA. This CDR3 is built from 15 residues. Here the CDR3 reads CASSLAQGQRNTIYF. The CDR3 nucleotides are TGTGCCAGCAGCTTAGCCCAGGGACAGAGAAACACCATATATTTT.

The chain recombines TRBV4-1 with TRBJ1-1; 7 bases align to TRBD1. Looked up from germline, CDR1 is MGHRA and CDR2 is YSYEKL. The CDR3 sequence is 13 residues long. Trimming took 3 bases from V and 5 from J; bases not matched to a gene: 3. CDR3 DNA sequence: TGCGCCAGCAGCCAGACAGGGTGGACTGAAGCTTTCTTT. It yields the protein CASSQTGWTEAFF.

This chain joins TRBV5-1 and TRBJ2-3; a weak D match, TRBD2 (5 bases). The CDR3 contains 17 residues. Trimming took off 1 base at V and 0 bases at J, with 15 bases between the two ends. CDR1 SGHRS and CDR2 YFSETQ come from the germline V gene. Written as DNA, the CDR3 is TGCGCCAGCAGCTTGAGGCTAGCTTTGGGTAGCACAGATACGCAGTATTTT. Protein product: CASSLRLALGSTDTQYF.

The rearrangement uses TRBV5-1 and TRBJ1-5, with TRBD1 as a possible D gene (5 bases). Germline-derived CDR1 and CDR2 are SGHRS and YFSETQ. V was shortened by 1 base and J by 16 bases, with 9 bases between the two germline ends. The CDR3 is 10 amino acids. In DNA, the CDR3 is TGCGCCAGCAGCTTGCGGGACTGTCATTTT. Residues: CASSLRDCHF.

V gene TRBV5-4 combines with J gene TRBJ2-7, with 10 bases lining up with TRBD1. This CDR3 is 14 amino acids long. V shed 6 bases, J shed 0 bases, and the junction held 3 bases outside the gene matches. From germline, CDR1 is SGHNT and CDR2 YYREEE (reference sequence). The CDR3 sequence is CASTRQGASYEQYF. The CDR3 DNA reads as TGTGCCAGCACCAGACAGGGGGCCTCCTACGAGCAGTACTTC.

The chain employs TRBV5-1 and TRBJ2-1; D is perhaps TRBD1 or TRBD2 (5 bases each). The length of the CDR3 is 15 residues. Germline CDR1 reads SGHRS; CDR2 reads YFSETQ. V dropped 0 bases and J dropped 0 bases, with 7 bases sitting between them. This chain's CDR3 is CASSLEGSSYNEQFF. The CDR3 DNA follows: TGCGCCAGCAGCTTGGAGGGGAGCTCCTACAATGAGCAGTTCTTC.

The J gene is TRBJ2-5, the V gene TRBV7-3; 8 positions agree with TRBD2. There are 15 residues in the CDR3. CDR1 and CDR2 from the germline V gene are SGHTA and FQGTGA. V was pared by 5 bases and J by 3 bases, with 8 bases of the junction left unmatched. The CDR3 DNA sequence: TGTGCCAGCAGCCCCAAGGGGCGGGGGGAAGAGACCCAGTACTTC. Residues: CASSPKGRGEETQYF.

The chain employs TRBV6-1 and TRBJ1-1; D may be TRBD1 (6 bases). V lost 3 bases, J lost 8 bases, and 13 bases lay in between. The CDR3 sequence is 13 residues long. Per germline, CDR1 MNHNS and CDR2 SASEGT. CDR3 sequence: CASSDTQGTEAFF. Here the CDR3 DNA reads TGTGCCAGCAGTGATACCCAGGGGACGGAAGCTTTCTTT.

The chain recombines TRBV4-3 with TRBJ2-1, with D unresolved. This CDR3 is built from 12 residues. V was trimmed by 2 bases and J by 6 bases, leaving 5 bases between them. The V gene's germline CDR1 is LGHNA and CDR2 YSLEER. The CDR3 sequence is CASSQSINEQFF. The CDR3 DNA follows: TGCGCCAGCAGCCAAAGTATCAATGAGCAGTTCTTC.

V and J are TRBV5-1 and TRBJ1-1; TRBD1 aligns across 10 bases. This CDR3 is 15 amino acids long. With V trimmed by 4 bases and J by 4 bases, 7 bases remained unmatched. Germline CDR1 is SGHRS and CDR2 is YFSETQ. CDR3 residues: CASSPGQGVGTEAFF. CDR3 coding DNA: TGCGCCAGCAGCCCCGGACAGGGGGTAGGCACTGAAGCTTTCTTT.

This clone occurred a few times. This rearrangement joins TRBV29-1 to TRBJ2-3; maybe TRBD2 (5 bases). Trimming stripped 6 bases from V and 0 bases from J, with 13 bases between. There are 14 residues in the CDR3. In germline, CDR1 is SQVTM, CDR2 ANQGSEA. The CDR3 coding sequence is TGCAGCGTCCCCGGCGGAGGAAGCACAGATACGCAGTATTTT. It codes for CSVPGGGSTDTQYF.

J is TRBJ1-6 and V is TRBV6-5; TRBD1 is a possible D gene (5 bases). Germline-derived CDR1 and CDR2 are MNHEY and SVGAGI. This CDR3 is built from 14 residues. V lost 2 bases to trimming and J lost 10 bases, with 12 bases between them. Here the CDR3 DNA reads TGTGCCAGCAGTTACAGGGGCCCCGGGTCACCCCTCCACTTT. Translation gives CASSYRGPGSPLHF.

The chain carries TRBV7-2 and TRBJ1-5; D not certain. V was trimmed by 1 base and J by 7 bases, leaving 14 bases between them. The CDR3 spans 15 residues. CDR1 SGHTA and CDR2 FQGNSA come from the germline V gene. CDR3 nucleotide sequence: TGTGCCAGCAGCTTAGAGAGGTTATCGGGCCAGCCCCAGCATTTT. Translated: CASSLERLSGQPQHF. Using reference TRBV7-2 and TRBJ1-5 for the parts outside the CDR3, the full variable domain is GAGVSQSPSNKVTEKGKDVELRCDPISGHTALYWYRQSLGQGLEFLIYFQGNSAPDKSGLPSDRFSAERTGGSVSTLTIQRTQQEDSAVYLCASSLERLSGQPQHFGDGTRLSIL.

The rearrangement links TRBV7-9 to TRBJ2-1; 10 bases fit TRBD2. V trimming: 3 bases; J trimming: 0 bases; junction bases outside the gene matches: 2. CDR3 size: 16 residues. From germline, CDR1 is SEHNR and CDR2 FQNEAQ (reference sequence). In nucleotides, the CDR3 is TGTGCCAGCAGCTTTAGCGGGAGGAGCTCCTACAATGAGCAGTTCTTC. Amino acid sequence: CASSFSGRSSYNEQFF.

This clone was seen once. The genes are TRBV12-5 and TRBJ2-1; D might be TRBD2 (5 bases). CDR1 LGHNT and CDR2 FRNRAP come from the germline V gene. The V gene lost 6 bases and the J gene lost 3 bases, with 12 bases spanning the gap. This CDR3 contains 14 residues. CDR3 DNA: TGTGCTAGTGGCCGGACGGGATTCTACAATGAGCAGTTCTTC. Translating gives CASGRTGFYNEQFF.

V is TRBV19 and J is TRBJ1-5; perhaps TRBD1 as D (6 bases). V was cut by 6 bases and J by 1 base, with 25 bases left in between. Germline V gene sequence: CDR1 LNHDA, CDR2 SQIVND (reference sequence). This CDR3 has 19 amino acids. The CDR3 loop reads CASSPAPRGIEGSNQPQHF. Written as DNA, the CDR3 is TGTGCCAGTAGCCCCGCTCCGAGGGGGATAGAGGGAAGCAATCAGCCCCAGCATTTT.

The chain recombines TRBV3-1 (or the pseudogene TRBV3-2) with TRBJ1-2; tentatively, D is TRBD1 (5 bases). CDR1 and CDR2 (germline): LGHDT, YNNKEL (reference sequence). CDR3 size: 13 residues. V lost 7 bases and J lost 6, with 15 bases in between. The CDR3 reads CASTSSGTDGYTF. The CDR3 DNA reads as TGTGCCAGCACTTCAAGTGGGACCGATGGCTACACCTTC.

The chain recombines TRBV11-2 with TRBJ1-6; D might be TRBD1 (5 bases). The V and J ends lost 5 bases and 9 bases respectively, with 14 bases between them. This CDR3 region has 14 residues. Germline values: CDR1 SGHAT, CDR2 FQNNGV. The CDR3 protein is CASSLPSGGSPLHF. The CDR3 DNA is TGTGCCAGCAGCCTGCCCTCTGGGGGTTCACCCCTCCACTTT. Filled out from reference TRBV11-2 and TRBJ1-6, the complete variable domain reads EAGVAQSPRYKIIEKRQSVAFWCNPISGHATLYWYQQILGQGPKLLIQFQNNGVVDDSQLPKDRFSAERLKGVDSTLKIQPAKLEDSAVYLCASSLPSGGSPLHFGNGTRLTVT.

The genes are TRBV4-1 and TRBJ1-2, with D possibly matching TRBD1 (5 bases). The CDR3 has 15 amino acids. CDR1 is MGHRA, CDR2 YSYEKL, per germline. V lost 1 base to trimming and J lost 4 bases, with 13 bases between them. The CDR3: CASSQVSGTIYGYTF. The CDR3 DNA reads as TGCGCCAGCAGCCAAGTCTCCGGGACTATCTATGGCTACACCTTC.

This rearrangement joins TRBV2 to TRBJ1-3; D is unclear. The germline gives CDR1 SNHLY, CDR2 FYNNEI. The CDR3 is 13 residues long. Between the trimmed V and J ends, which lost 4 bases and 2 bases, there was a span of 6 bases. Here the CDR3 reads CASSGSAGNTIYF. CDR3 in DNA: TGTGCCAGCAGTGGCAGTGCTGGAAACACCATATATTTT.

This rearrangement joins TRBV29-1 to TRBJ1-4; D is perhaps TRBD1 (5 bases). In germline, CDR1 is SQVTM, CDR2 ANQGSEA. Between the trimmed V and J ends, which lost 4 bases and 7 bases, there was a span of 13 bases. The CDR3 is 13 amino acids. This CDR3 is CSVGRGVGEKLFF. The CDR3 DNA reads TGCAGCGTTGGTCGGGGGGTAGGTGAAAAACTGTTTTTT. The whole variable domain, filled in from reference TRBV29-1 and TRBJ1-4, reads SAVISQKPSRDICQRGTSLTIQCQVDSQVTMMFWYRQQPGQSLTLIATANQGSEATYESGFVIDKFPISRPNLTFSTLTVSNMSPEDSSIYLCSVGRGVGEKLFFGSGTQLSVL.

In its sample, this clone was seen many times. The J gene is TRBJ1-1, the V gene TRBV19, with TRBD1 as a possible D gene (6 bases). V gave up 4 bases and J gave up 2 bases, with 8 bases separating them. The length of the CDR3 is 13 residues. CDR1 and CDR2 from the germline V gene are LNHDA and SQIVND (reference sequence). CDR3 loop: CASSTGVNTEAFF. The CDR3 coding sequence is TGTGCCAGTAGTACAGGGGTAAACACTGAAGCTTTCTTT.

This clone was seen more than once but under ten times. The chain combines TRBV7-2 with TRBJ2-5, with TRBD1 identical over 12 bases. This CDR3 has 15 residues. Germline V gene lookup returns CDR1 SGHTA and CDR2 FQGNSA. With V trimmed by 5 bases and J by 6 bases, 7 bases remained unmatched. This CDR3 reads CASSPGTGGMKTQYF. The CDR3 DNA sequence: TGTGCCAGCAGCCCTGGGACAGGGGGCATGAAGACCCAGTACTTC.

This clone was observed once. The J gene is TRBJ1-1, the V gene TRBV9; TRBD1 might be the D (6 bases). CDR3 length equals 13 residues. Germline CDR1 SGDLS, CDR2 YYNGEE. V was cut by 3 bases and J by 3 bases, with 9 bases left in between. CDR3 DNA sequence: TGTGCCAGCAGCGGGCAGGGGTACACTGAAGCTTTCTTT. Translated, it gives CASSGQGYTEAFF.

The rearrangement uses TRBV3-1 (or the pseudogene TRBV3-2) and TRBJ2-7, with TRBD2 identical over 8 bases. The V gene end was trimmed by 2 bases and the J gene end by 2 bases; junction bases not matched to a gene: 14. This CDR3 region has 18 residues. Germline-derived CDR1 and CDR2 are LGHDT and YNNKEL (reference sequence). This CDR3 is CASSQRSRRTSSAYEQYF. The CDR3, as DNA: TGTGCCAGCAGCCAACGGTCACGAAGGACTAGCAGTGCCTACGAGCAGTACTTC.

The J gene is TRBJ1-1, the V gene TRBV6-2 or TRBV6-3; D might be TRBD1 (6 bases). The germline gives CDR1 MNHEY, CDR2 SVGEGT. The V gene lost 4 bases and the J gene lost 7 bases, with 16 bases spanning the gap. The CDR3 extends over 14 amino acids. Here the CDR3 reads CASSSLLGTFEAFF. CDR3 bases: TGTGCCAGCAGTTCACTTCTTGGGACATTTGAAGCTTTCTTT.

This chain joins TRBV19 and TRBJ1-5, with a weak D call TRBD1 (5 bases). Per germline, CDR1 LNHDA and CDR2 SQIVND (reference sequence). The CDR3 sequence is 11 residues long. V lost 6 bases to trimming and J lost 9 bases, with 9 bases between them. The CDR3, as DNA: TGTGCCAGTAGGATTGGGGGGCCCCAGCATTTT. Translated: CASRIGGPQHF.